This T cell receptor (beta chain) stems from a study of CD4 T cells in relation to SARS-CoV-2 and coronaviruses. TCRdb's copy holds only in-frame clones and misses some; the assay was immunoSEQ multiplex PCR. The sample has about 24,000 clones, more than 65% seen once; the top ten hold about 14%. In germline, CDR1 is MGHDK, CDR2 SYGVNS. Deletions cut 1 base from V and 6 bases from J, with 10 bases between. The CDR3 runs to 14 residues. Unexposed donor CD4+ T cells date from about 2011-2018, before the COVID-19 pandemic. Isolation of CD4+ T cells took place after roughly nine days in culture. In regard to this clone: Its specificity is not known.

The sample comprised CD4+ T cells from PBMCs, cultured in vitro. The sequence was collected from a human donor in good health. The chain has TRBV25-1 and TRBJ2-1; maybe TRBD1 (6 bases). The CDR3 loop is CASSEWTVGNEQFF. CDR3 in DNA: TGTGCCAGCAGTGAATGGACAGTAGGCAATGAGCAGTTCTTC.